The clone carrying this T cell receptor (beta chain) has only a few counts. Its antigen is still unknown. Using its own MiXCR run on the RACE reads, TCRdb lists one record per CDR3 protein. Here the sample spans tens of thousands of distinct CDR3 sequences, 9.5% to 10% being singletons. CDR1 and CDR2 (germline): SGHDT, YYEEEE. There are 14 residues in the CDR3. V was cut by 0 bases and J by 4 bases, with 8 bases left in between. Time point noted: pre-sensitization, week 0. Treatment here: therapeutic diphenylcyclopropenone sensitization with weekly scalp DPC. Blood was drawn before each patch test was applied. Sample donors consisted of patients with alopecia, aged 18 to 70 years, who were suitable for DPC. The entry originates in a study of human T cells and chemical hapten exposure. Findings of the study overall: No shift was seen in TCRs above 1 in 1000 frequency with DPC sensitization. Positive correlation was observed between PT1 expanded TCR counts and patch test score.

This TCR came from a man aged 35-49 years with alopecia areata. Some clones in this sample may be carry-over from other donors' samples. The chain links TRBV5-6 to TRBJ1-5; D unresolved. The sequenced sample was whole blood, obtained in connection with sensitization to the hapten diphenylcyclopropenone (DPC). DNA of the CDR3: TGTGCCAGCAGCTTGGCGTGGTCTAATCAGCCCCAGCATTTT. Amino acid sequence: CASSLAWSNQPQHF.